One sample yielded the 15 T cell receptor beta chains listed below, sequenced in a study of shared clonotypes between healthy human individuals. Data came from immunoSEQ multiplex PCR; TCRdb stores just in-frame clones and leaves some out. This table holds some 500,000 clones, about 95% found once. Sequenced sample: naive CD4+ T cells sorted from blood. Subset specified: CD45RA+ positively selected. Receptors were obtained from a woman aged 25-40 years in good health.

The chain uses TRBV28 and TRBJ2-7; D is undetermined. In germline, CDR1 is MDHEN, CDR2 SYDVKM. Trimming pared 6 bases from V and 2 bases from J, leaving 11 bases between. This CDR3 has 13 amino acids. For the CDR3, the DNA is TGTGCCAGCAGCCTTACCGCCCCCTACGAGCAGTACTTC. Its translation: CASSLTAPYEQYF.

The chain combines TRBV18 with TRBJ1-2; no clear D gene. This CDR3 region has 17 residues. V lost 6 bases to trimming and J lost 0 bases, with 20 bases between them. Germline CDR1 KGHSH, CDR2 LQKENI. The CDR3: CASSPLPDTAANYGYTF. CDR3 coding DNA: TGTGCCAGCTCGCCTCTCCCTGACACAGCAGCTAACTATGGCTACACCTTC.

The gene calls are TRBV4-1 and TRBJ2-5; possibly TRBD2 for D (6 bases). Germline V gene lookup returns CDR1 MGHRA and CDR2 YSYEKL. This CDR3 comprises 17 residues. V was shortened by 2 bases and J by 5 bases, with 21 bases between the two germline ends. Here the CDR3 DNA reads TGCGCCAGCAGCCAATATAAGGGTGCGGGGATCCACGAGACCCAGTACTTC. Its translation is CASSQYKGAGIHETQYF.

The V and J genes are TRBV18 and TRBJ1-5; D is possibly TRBD1 (5 bases). This CDR3 region has 15 residues. Germline V gives CDR1 KGHSH, CDR2 LQKENI. V was cut by 4 bases and J by 4 bases, with 14 bases left in between. The chain's CDR3 is CASSLETGPNQPQHF. In DNA, the CDR3 is TGTGCCAGCTCACTAGAAACAGGCCCTAATCAGCCCCAGCATTTT.

This sequence joins TRBV14 and TRBJ2-5; D remains ambiguous. V was trimmed by 7 bases and J by 0 bases, leaving 9 bases between them. Germline V CDR1 and CDR2: SGHDN, FVKESK. The CDR3 length is 13 residues. CDR3 coding DNA: TGTGCCAGCAAGTTAGGGAACCAAGAGACCCAGTACTTC. Amino acid sequence: CASKLGNQETQYF.

The V gene is TRBV5-6, the J gene TRBJ2-5; D may be TRBD2 (6 bases). CDR3 length equals 15 residues. CDR1 is SGHDT, CDR2 YYEEEE, per germline. The V end was cut by 6 bases, the J end by 3 bases, with 18 bases between. This CDR3 is CASTSWGVRKETQYF. In DNA form, the CDR3 reads TGTGCCAGCACCTCCTGGGGGGTCAGGAAAGAGACCCAGTACTTC. The whole variable domain, filled in from reference TRBV5-6 and TRBJ2-5, reads DAGVTQSPTHLIKTRGQQVTLRCSPKSGHDTVSWYQQALGQGPQFIFQYYEEEERQRGNFPDRFSGHQFPNYSSELNVNALLLGDSALYLCASTSWGVRKETQYFGPGTRLLVL.

V is TRBV11-3 and J is TRBJ1-2; D is unclear. The V end lost 2 bases, the J end lost 2 bases, and 0 bases lay between the germline ends. Germline V gene data show CDR1 as SGHNT and CDR2 as YENEEA. There are 11 residues in the CDR3. DNA for the CDR3: TGTGCCAGCAGCTTAAACTATGGCTACACCTTC. Protein sequence: CASSLNYGYTF.

Of note for this clone: One junction end disagrees with the germline gene, perhaps due to a read error. The chain employs TRBV6-1 and TRBJ2-1; D possibly matches TRBD1 or TRBD2 (5 bases each). This CDR3 spans 11 amino acids. Per germline, CDR1 MNHNS and CDR2 SASEGT. CDR3 amino acids: CASSLEGPLIF. The CDR3 coding sequence is TGTGCCAGCAGCCTCGAGGGGCCCTTAATCTTC.

This rearrangement joins TRBV7-9 to TRBJ1-5, with TRBD1 matching 12 bases. Germline V gene lookup returns CDR1 SEHNR and CDR2 FQNEAQ (reference sequence). J was trimmed by 1 base and V by 3 bases; bases with no gene match: 1. The CDR3 runs to 16 residues. This chain's CDR3 is CASSLGQGASNQPQHF. The CDR3 nucleotides read TGTGCCAGCAGCTTGGGACAGGGGGCCAGCAATCAGCCCCAGCATTTT. The full variable domain, with the rest looked up from reference TRBV7-9 and TRBJ1-5, is DTGVSQNPRHKITKRGQNVTFRCDPISEHNRLYWYRQTLGQGPEFLTYFQNEAQLEKSRLLSDRFSAERPKGSFSTLEIQRTEQGDSAMYLCASSLGQGASNQPQHFGDGTRLSIL.

This chain connects TRBV30 to TRBJ1-1; TRBD1 matches 8 bases. CDR3 length equals 13 residues. Germline V gene data show CDR1 as GTSNPN and CDR2 as SVGIG (reference sequence). The J segment lost 4 bases and the V segment lost 4 bases, leaving 5 bases of the junction unmatched. The CDR3 nucleotides read TGTGCCTGGAAGACAGGGGCGACCACTGAAGCTTTCTTT. Translating gives CAWKTGATTEAFF.

This clone was recorded only once. The rearrangement joins TRBV6-5 to TRBJ1-5; D is unresolved. Trimming took 2 bases from V and 3 from J, leaving 8 bases between them. From germline, CDR1 is MNHEY and CDR2 SVGAGI. The CDR3 spans 14 residues. The CDR3 DNA is TGTGCCAGCAGTTACGAGGCGTACAATCAGCCCCAGCATTTT. Encoded protein: CASSYEAYNQPQHF.

The V call is TRBV2, the J call TRBJ2-7; either TRBD1 or TRBD2 may fit D (5 bases each). Germline V CDR1 and CDR2: SNHLY, FYNNEI. Trimming stripped 6 bases from V and 2 bases from J, with 8 bases between. The CDR3 consists of 12 residues. CDR3 in DNA: TGTGCCAGCAGGCTGGGACCCTACGAGCAGTACTTC. Translated, it gives CASRLGPYEQYF.

The CDR3: CASSYVGGSGYTF. CDR3 sequence (DNA): TGTGCCAGCAGTTATGTAGGGGGGAGCGGCTACACCTTC. V is TRBV6-5 and J is TRBJ1-2, with a possible D match to TRBD1 (6 bases). Germline CDR1 is MNHEY and CDR2 is SVGAGI. CDR3 length: 13 residues. Deletions cut 3 bases from V and 8 bases from J, with 13 bases between.

CDR3 nucleotide sequence: TGTGCCAGTAGTAGGGACAGGAATTCGGTTGTGGATCAGCCCCAGCATTTT. Translating gives CASSRDRNSVVDQPQHF. The chain uses TRBV19 and TRBJ1-5, with 8 bases that match TRBD1. V lost 4 bases to trimming and J lost 5 bases; unmatched junction nucleotides: 13. Germline loops: CDR1 LNHDA, CDR2 SQIVND (reference sequence). This CDR3 contains 17 residues.

In regard to this clone: The junction shows a germline mismatch at one end, possibly a read error. The chain recombines TRBV28 with TRBJ2-7; D is possibly TRBD2 (5 bases). The length of the CDR3 is 14 residues. The germline gives CDR1 MDHEN, CDR2 SYDVKM. The DNA for the CDR3 is TGTGCCAGCACTTTACCGGGGATGGTGGGCGAGCAGTACTTC. Residues: CASTLPGMVGEQYF.